This TCR beta chain was profiled in a study of beta chain features in type 1 diabetes. For the study at large: Patients shared similar age, gender and cell yields with healthy donors.

Reverse transcription of all isolated RNA meant that expressed TCRB transcripts were sequenced. The repertoire was sequenced with immunoSEQ multiplex PCR; TCRdb's copy has only in-frame clones and lacks some. Counted here are 110,000 to 150,000 clones, roughly 9.7% occurring once; the ten biggest clones make up 0.65%. This clone turned up a few times. The CDR3 contains 17 residues. CDR1 LNHDA and CDR2 SQIVND come from the germline V gene (reference sequence). The V segment lost 4 bases and the J segment 2 bases; nucleotides outside the gene matches: 4. The sample consisted of central memory CD4+ T cells from blood. The chain couples TRBV19 to TRBJ2-3; 15 positions match TRBD2. This clonotype originated in a woman between 40 and 55 years old in good health. The CDR3 reads CASSRTSGGDLTDTQYF. CDR3 DNA sequence: TGTGCCAGTAGTAGGACTAGCGGGGGGGACCTCACAGATACGCAGTATTTT.